This is a list of T cell receptor beta chains from one sample in a study of identical twins. TCRdb independently ran MiXCR on the 5' RACE reads; one entry per CDR3 protein. The sample has hundreds of thousands of distinct CDR3 sequences, about 7% seen once; the top ten hold roughly 1.6%. This sample also belongs to another study, concerning yellow fever vaccine responses in identical twins.

Specimen: PBMCs. The receptors stem from a young woman in good health. Both conserved end residues are part of each CDR3. A D gene is named only where the DNA matches it firmly. Where a row states a size, it is once, few, many or the class of an expanded clone; other rows omit it.

d_call: NA; j_call: TRBJ2-7; clone_size: NA; v_call: TRBV27; cdr3_aa: CASSLFGSPPTRTNEQYF; cdr3_nt: TGTGCCAGCAGTTTATTCGGATCCCCCCCAACTAGAACGAACGAGCAGTACTTC
d_call: NA; j_call: TRBJ2-1; clone_size: NA; v_call: TRBV20-1; cdr3_aa: CSARPLSGHSTLRYNEQFF; cdr3_nt: TGCAGTGCTAGACCCCTCAGCGGGCACTCTACCCTCCGCTACAATGAGCAGTTCTTC
d_call: NA; j_call: TRBJ1-2; clone_size: few; v_call: TRBV9; cdr3_aa: CASSAGTTRGYTF; cdr3_nt: TGTGCCAGCAGCGCGGGGACCACGCGGGGCTACACCTTC
d_call: NA; j_call: TRBJ2-7; clone_size: few; v_call: TRBV11-3; cdr3_aa: CASSLDGRGVNDEQYF; cdr3_nt: TGTGCCAGCAGCTTAGATGGGCGGGGCGTGAACGACGAGCAGTACTTC
d_call: TRBD1; j_call: TRBJ2-1; clone_size: NA; v_call: TRBV20-1; cdr3_aa: CSAREGTGSGGEQFF; cdr3_nt: TGCAGTGCTAGAGAAGGGACAGGTAGCGGCGGTGAGCAGTTCTTC
d_call: TRBD1; j_call: TRBJ2-3; clone_size: many; v_call: TRBV28; cdr3_aa: CASDRGTDTQYF; cdr3_nt: TGTGCCAGCGACAGGGGGACAGATACGCAGTATTTT
d_call: NA; j_call: TRBJ1-6; clone_size: many; v_call: TRBV6-5; cdr3_aa: CASSYSTQGFRNSPLHF; cdr3_nt: TGTGCCAGCAGTTACTCGACCCAGGGCTTTAGGAATTCACCCCTCCACTTT
d_call: NA; j_call: TRBJ2-5; clone_size: NA; v_call: TRBV7-2; cdr3_aa: CASSLAVTRGQETQYF; cdr3_nt: TGTGCCAGCAGCTTAGCTGTGACTAGAGGACAAGAGACCCAGTACTTC
d_call: TRBD1; j_call: TRBJ1-1; clone_size: many; v_call: TRBV7-9; cdr3_aa: CASSPLGQGNTEAFF; cdr3_nt: TGTGCCAGCAGCCCCCTGGGACAGGGAAACACTGAAGCTTTCTTT
d_call: TRBD2; j_call: TRBJ2-1; clone_size: NA; v_call: TRBV7-2; cdr3_aa: CASSPPPASGRNEQFF; cdr3_nt: TGTGCCAGCAGCCCCCCCCCGGCTAGCGGGAGGAATGAGCAGTTCTTC
d_call: NA; j_call: TRBJ2-7; clone_size: few; v_call: TRBV27; cdr3_aa: CASSPRLLDRSYEQYF; cdr3_nt: TGTGCCAGCAGCCCGCGCCTCCTTGACCGCTCCTACGAGCAGTACTTC
d_call: TRBD1; j_call: TRBJ1-1; clone_size: NA; v_call: TRBV7-2; cdr3_aa: CASSAGTGGLWGTEAFF; cdr3_nt: TGTGCCAGCAGCGCCGGGACAGGGGGTCTCTGGGGAACTGAAGCTTTCTTT
d_call: NA; j_call: TRBJ2-3; clone_size: few; v_call: TRBV20-1; cdr3_aa: CSARQKTQDQKTQYF; cdr3_nt: TGCAGTGCTAGACAAAAGACACAGGATCAGAAAACGCAGTATTTT
d_call: NA; j_call: TRBJ2-1; clone_size: NA; v_call: TRBV11-2; cdr3_aa: CASSLWGRYNEQFF; cdr3_nt: TGTGCCAGCAGCTTGTGGGGCAGATACAATGAGCAGTTCTTC
d_call: NA; j_call: TRBJ2-5; clone_size: few; v_call: TRBV24-1; cdr3_aa: CATSDLVGGGQETQYF; cdr3_nt: TGTGCCACCAGTGACCTTGTAGGGGGAGGACAAGAGACCCAGTACTTC
d_call: NA; j_call: TRBJ2-7; clone_size: few; v_call: TRBV7-9; cdr3_aa: CASSLAGTNYEQYF; cdr3_nt: TGTGCCAGCAGCTTAGCCGGGACAAACTACGAGCAGTACTTC
d_call: NA; j_call: TRBJ2-1; clone_size: many; v_call: TRBV27; cdr3_aa: CASSLGAPNEQFF; cdr3_nt: TGTGCCAGCAGTTTGGGGGCCCCCAATGAGCAGTTCTTC
d_call: NA; j_call: TRBJ1-4; clone_size: many; v_call: TRBV7-9; cdr3_aa: CASSLVREGSNEKLFF; cdr3_nt: TGTGCCAGCAGCTTAGTCCGCGAGGGATCTAATGAAAAACTGTTTTTT
d_call: TRBD2; j_call: TRBJ2-1; clone_size: few; v_call: TRBV9; cdr3_aa: CASSVFGGGAAYNEQFF; cdr3_nt: TGTGCCAGCAGCGTGTTTGGCGGGGGGGCCGCTTACAATGAGCAGTTCTTC
d_call: TRBD2; j_call: TRBJ2-7; clone_size: few; v_call: TRBV7-2; cdr3_aa: CASSLVASGLSSYEQYF; cdr3_nt: TGTGCCAGCAGCTTAGTGGCTAGCGGGTTAAGCTCCTACGAGCAGTACTTC
d_call: NA; j_call: TRBJ2-2; clone_size: NA; v_call: TRBV5-1; cdr3_aa: CASSLVRPGELFF; cdr3_nt: TGCGCCAGCAGCTTGGTTCGGCCCGGGGAGCTGTTTTTT
d_call: NA; j_call: TRBJ1-4; clone_size: NA; v_call: TRBV11-2; cdr3_aa: CASSLWQRNEKLFF; cdr3_nt: TGTGCCAGCAGCTTATGGCAGAGGAATGAAAAACTGTTTTTT
d_call: NA; j_call: TRBJ2-5; clone_size: many; v_call: TRBV27; cdr3_aa: CASSLSAQETQYF; cdr3_nt: TGTGCCAGCAGTTTATCGGCCCAAGAGACCCAGTACTTC
d_call: NA; j_call: TRBJ2-6; clone_size: NA; v_call: TRBV20-1; cdr3_aa: CSAREPWSSGANVLTF; cdr3_nt: TGCAGTGCTAGAGAGCCATGGAGCTCTGGGGCCAACGTCCTGACTTTC
d_call: NA; j_call: TRBJ1-2; clone_size: NA; v_call: TRBV15; cdr3_aa: CATSRDKRGYTF; cdr3_nt: TGTGCCACCAGCAGAGATAAGCGGGGCTACACCTTC
d_call: TRBD1; j_call: TRBJ1-5; clone_size: many; v_call: TRBV7-8; cdr3_aa: CASSAGTGYSNQPQHF; cdr3_nt: TGTGCCAGCAGCGCAGGGACAGGGTATAGCAATCAGCCCCAGCATTTT
d_call: TRBD1; j_call: TRBJ2-7; clone_size: NA; v_call: TRBV12-3/TRBV12-4; cdr3_aa: CATAGQGYNEQYF; cdr3_nt: TGTGCCACCGCGGGACAGGGGTATAACGAGCAGTACTTC
d_call: TRBD1; j_call: TRBJ2-2; clone_size: NA; v_call: TRBV20-1; cdr3_aa: CSARDAKGAANTGELFF; cdr3_nt: TGCAGTGCTAGAGATGCAAAGGGGGCGGCGAACACCGGGGAGCTGTTTTTT
d_call: NA; j_call: TRBJ1-1; clone_size: NA; v_call: TRBV29-1; cdr3_aa: CSVDKNTEAFF; cdr3_nt: TGCAGCGTTGACAAGAACACTGAAGCTTTCTTT
d_call: TRBD2; j_call: TRBJ2-3; clone_size: NA; v_call: TRBV6-4; cdr3_aa: CASSRLAGADTQYF; cdr3_nt: TGTGCCAGCAGTCGACTAGCGGGCGCAGATACGCAGTATTTT
d_call: TRBD1; j_call: TRBJ1-1; clone_size: many; v_call: TRBV5-1; cdr3_aa: CASSSTAQGMNTEAFF; cdr3_nt: TGCGCCAGCAGCTCCACCGCACAGGGGATGAACACTGAAGCTTTCTTT
d_call: TRBD2; j_call: TRBJ2-2; clone_size: NA; v_call: TRBV6-5; cdr3_aa: CASSYSGLAGVAGELFF; cdr3_nt: TGTGCCAGCAGTTACTCGGGACTAGCGGGAGTAGCGGGGGAGCTGTTTTTT
d_call: NA; j_call: TRBJ2-1; clone_size: NA; v_call: TRBV7-3; cdr3_aa: CASSRGLASSSYNEQFF; cdr3_nt: TGTGCCAGCAGCCGGGGGCTAGCGTCCAGCTCCTACAATGAGCAGTTCTTC
d_call: NA; j_call: TRBJ2-3; clone_size: NA; v_call: TRBV12-3/TRBV12-4; cdr3_aa: CASSNALSGGTDTQYF; cdr3_nt: TGTGCCAGCAGTAACGCCCTTAGCGGCGGCACAGATACGCAGTATTTT
d_call: TRBD1; j_call: TRBJ2-2; clone_size: few; v_call: TRBV20-1; cdr3_aa: CSARTGTGLTGELFF; cdr3_nt: TGCAGTGCTAGGACCGGGACAGGGCTCACCGGGGAGCTGTTTTTT
d_call: NA; j_call: TRBJ2-2; clone_size: few; v_call: TRBV2; cdr3_aa: CASSGGQTGGELFF; cdr3_nt: TGTGCCAGCAGTGGGGGGCAAACCGGCGGGGAGCTGTTTTTT
d_call: NA; j_call: TRBJ1-6; clone_size: NA; v_call: TRBV12-3/TRBV12-4; cdr3_aa: CASSFEGWNSPLHF; cdr3_nt: TGTGCCAGCAGTTTTGAGGGATGGAATTCACCCCTCCACTTT
d_call: NA; j_call: TRBJ1-2; clone_size: NA; v_call: TRBV7-9; cdr3_aa: CASSKDRFLEDGYTF; cdr3_nt: TGTGCCAGCAGCAAAGACAGGTTTTTAGAGGATGGCTACACCTTC
d_call: NA; j_call: TRBJ2-5; clone_size: NA; v_call: TRBV4-1; cdr3_aa: CASSQDVETQYF; cdr3_nt: TGCGCCAGCAGCCAAGATGTGGAGACCCAGTACTTC
d_call: TRBD1; j_call: TRBJ2-5; clone_size: NA; v_call: TRBV4-1; cdr3_aa: CASSQGKDRGQETQYF; cdr3_nt: TGCGCCAGCAGCCAGGGAAAGGACAGGGGACAAGAGACCCAGTACTTC
d_call: NA; j_call: TRBJ1-5; clone_size: many; v_call: TRBV24-1; cdr3_aa: CATSDVFSNQPQHF; cdr3_nt: TGTGCCACCAGTGATGTGTTTAGCAATCAGCCCCAGCATTTT
d_call: TRBD1; j_call: TRBJ2-1; clone_size: many; v_call: TRBV5-1; cdr3_aa: CASSLGGQFDEQFF; cdr3_nt: TGCGCCAGCAGCTTGGGGGGACAGTTCGATGAGCAGTTCTTC
d_call: NA; j_call: TRBJ2-4; clone_size: NA; v_call: TRBV7-2; cdr3_aa: CASRGAGSDIQYF; cdr3_nt: TGTGCCAGCAGAGGGGCCGGGTCGGACATTCAGTACTTC
d_call: TRBD2; j_call: TRBJ2-5; clone_size: NA; v_call: TRBV29-1; cdr3_aa: CSVEGLAGVSQETQYF; cdr3_nt: TGCAGCGTTGAAGGACTAGCGGGAGTTAGTCAAGAGACCCAGTACTTC
d_call: TRBD2; j_call: TRBJ2-1; clone_size: NA; v_call: TRBV5-1; cdr3_aa: CASSWTSGNEQFF; cdr3_nt: TGCGCCAGCAGCTGGACTAGCGGCAATGAGCAGTTCTTC